These T cell receptor beta chains were read from a single sample in a study of cytomegalovirus exposure and HLA in healthy donors. Sequenced by immunoSEQ multiplex PCR; TCRdb stores in-frame clones only, minus some. The table lists roughly 130,000 clones, over 75% of them singletons. The sequencing input was PBMCs. The receptors come from a man in his forties in good health and CMV-seronegative. The CDR3 runs from the conserved cysteine through the conserved F or W.

TRBV2	TRBJ2-7	CASSGPASPTKQYF
TRBV6-1	TRBJ1-2	CASSEAGTGFNYGYTF
TRBV18	TRBJ2-7	CASSPAGGNYEQYF
TRBV7-9	TRBJ1-1	CASSGGDRAYTEAFF
TRBV2	TRBJ2-3	CASSAGLDADTQYF
TRBV10-2	TRBJ2-4	CASSGGDALAKNIQYF
TRBV6-1	TRBJ1-6	CASREDGGGLPLHF
TRBV7-8	TRBJ2-7	CASSFLAGGTYEQYF
TRBV10-2	TRBJ1-2	CASLKGRGYGYTF
TRBV6-5	TRBJ2-2	CASSGFGELFF
TRBV7-9	TRBJ1-1	CASSLVDRGLGNTEAFF
TRBV27	TRBJ2-5	CASLGLAGGGETQYF
TRBV28	TRBJ1-4	CASSLEGLNEKLFF
TRBV14	TRBJ2-1	CASSPGLAGANEQFF
TRBV5-4	TRBJ2-7	CASSLDRDYEQYF
TRBV6-1	TRBJ1-2	CASSERGRDGYTF
TRBV28	TRBJ1-1	CASSLRGQGRPEAFF
TRBV27	TRBJ2-4	CASRGVAKNIQYF
TRBV6-1	TRBJ1-3	CASSGRFTGDAIYF
TRBV5-1	TRBJ2-5	CASSLEQVSQETQYF
TRBV5-1	TRBJ2-3	CASSLRFGGGSTDTQYF
TRBV27	TRBJ2-5	CASSPRGLQETQYF
TRBV7-9	TRBJ2-1	CASSSGREGPFNEQFF
TRBV19	TRBJ2-1	CASSILADNEQFF
TRBV7-9	TRBJ1-5	CASSPFLDQPQHF
TRBV5-6	TRBJ2-7	CASSFRGPSHEQYF
TRBV10-3	TRBJ1-1	CAIRGGSMNTEAFF
TRBV12-5	TRBJ2-2	CASGFFQGSTGELFF
TRBV5-4	TRBJ2-7	CASSSSPGQGIYEQYF
TRBV7-9	TRBJ1-1	CSSVPPWDTVNTEAFF
TRBV10-3	TRBJ1-1	CAIRRAGESSTNTEAFF
TRBV28	TRBJ2-2	CASSLPPGLAGGAGELFF
TRBV27	TRBJ2-1	CASSLSNYNNEQFF
TRBV14	TRBJ2-5	CASSPTRVVETQYF
TRBV11-3	TRBJ2-1	CAPTGIYWACSYNEQFF
TRBV5-8	TRBJ2-5	CASSLGLAGDQETQYF
TRBV18	TRBJ2-7	CADSGTGEGEQYF